This T cell receptor (beta chain) was identified during a study of cytomegalovirus exposure and HLA in healthy donors. Broader study findings: The CMV antigen specificity of three CMV-associated chains was confirmed through in vitro analysis. Generally TCR sequences proved uncommon, though certain public TCRs appeared in numerous donors.

J lost 6 bases, V lost 0 bases, and 6 bases had no gene match. CDR1 and CDR2 (germline): SQVTM, ANQGSEA. The length of the CDR3 is 15 residues. Produced via immunoSEQ multiplex PCR; TCRdb's table is partial and in-frame only. The sample gives about 330,000 clones, 86% of which show up once; around 0.84% is in the top ten. In the case of this clone: What it recognizes is unknown.

The chain joins TRBV29-1 to TRBJ2-1; 9 bases line up with TRBD2. The TCR sequence derives from a young woman in good health and CMV-seronegative. The sample taken for sequencing was PBMCs. The CDR3 protein is CSVEEGGRALNEQFF. The CDR3 DNA reads as TGCAGCGTTGAAGAGGGCGGGAGGGCCCTCAATGAGCAGTTCTTC.